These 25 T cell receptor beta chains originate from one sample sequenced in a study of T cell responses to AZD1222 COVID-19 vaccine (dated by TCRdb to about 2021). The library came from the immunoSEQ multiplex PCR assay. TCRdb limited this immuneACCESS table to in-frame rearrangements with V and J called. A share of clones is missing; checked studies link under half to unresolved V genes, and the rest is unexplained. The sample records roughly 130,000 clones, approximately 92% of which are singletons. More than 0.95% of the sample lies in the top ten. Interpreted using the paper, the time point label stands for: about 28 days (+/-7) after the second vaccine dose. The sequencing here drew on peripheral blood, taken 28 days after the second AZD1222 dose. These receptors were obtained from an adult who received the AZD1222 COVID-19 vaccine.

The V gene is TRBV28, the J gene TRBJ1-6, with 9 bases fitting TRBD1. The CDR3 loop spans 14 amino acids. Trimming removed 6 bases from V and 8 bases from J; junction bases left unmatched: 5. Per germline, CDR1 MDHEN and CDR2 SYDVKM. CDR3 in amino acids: CASSPGTGYSPLHF. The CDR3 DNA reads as TGTGCCAGCAGCCCCGGGACAGGGTATTCACCCCTCCACTTT.

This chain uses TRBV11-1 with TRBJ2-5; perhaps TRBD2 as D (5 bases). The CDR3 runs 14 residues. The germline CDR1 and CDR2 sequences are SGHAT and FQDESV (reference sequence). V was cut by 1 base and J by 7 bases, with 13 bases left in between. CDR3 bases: TGTGCCAGCAGCTTAGGCAGCGAGGCGGGGACCCAGTACTTC. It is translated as CASSLGSEAGTQYF.

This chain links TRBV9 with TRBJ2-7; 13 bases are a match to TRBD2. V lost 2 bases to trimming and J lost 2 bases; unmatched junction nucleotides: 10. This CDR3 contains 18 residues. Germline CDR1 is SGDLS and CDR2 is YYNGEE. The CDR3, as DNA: TGTGCCAGCAGCGTGGGACTAGCGGGACATCGAACACCCTACGAGCAGTACTTC. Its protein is CASSVGLAGHRTPYEQYF.

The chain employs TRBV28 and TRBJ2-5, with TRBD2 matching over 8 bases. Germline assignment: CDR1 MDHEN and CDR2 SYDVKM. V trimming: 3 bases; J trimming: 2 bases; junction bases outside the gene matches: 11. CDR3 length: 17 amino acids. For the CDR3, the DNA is TGTGCCAGCAGTTTCCAAGCCGGGGGGGGATTACAAGAGACCCAGTACTTC. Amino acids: CASSFQAGGGLQETQYF. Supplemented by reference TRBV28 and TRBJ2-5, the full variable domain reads DVKVTQSSRYLVKRTGEKVFLECVQDMDHENMFWYRQDPGLGLRLIYFSYDVKMKEKGDIPEGYSVSREKKERFSLILESASTNQTSMYLCASSFQAGGGLQETQYFGPGTRLLVL.

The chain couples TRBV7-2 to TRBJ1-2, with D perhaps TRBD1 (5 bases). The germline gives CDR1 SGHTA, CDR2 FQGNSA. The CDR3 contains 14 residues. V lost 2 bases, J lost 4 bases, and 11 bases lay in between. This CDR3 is CASSLPRARYGYTF. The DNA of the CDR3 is TGTGCCAGCAGCTTACCCAGGGCCCGCTATGGCTACACCTTC. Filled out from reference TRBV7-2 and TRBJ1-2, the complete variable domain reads GAGVSQSPSNKVTEKGKDVELRCDPISGHTALYWYRQSLGQGLEFLIYFQGNSAPDKSGLPSDRFSAERTGGSVSTLTIQRTQQEDSAVYLCASSLPRARYGYTFGSGTRLTVV.

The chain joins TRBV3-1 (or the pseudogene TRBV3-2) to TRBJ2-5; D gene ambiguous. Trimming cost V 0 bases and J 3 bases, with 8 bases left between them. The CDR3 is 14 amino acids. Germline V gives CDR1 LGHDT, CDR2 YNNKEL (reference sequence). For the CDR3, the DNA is TGTGCCAGCAGCCAAGAAGTGTGGGAAGAGACCCAGTACTTC. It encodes CASSQEVWEETQYF.

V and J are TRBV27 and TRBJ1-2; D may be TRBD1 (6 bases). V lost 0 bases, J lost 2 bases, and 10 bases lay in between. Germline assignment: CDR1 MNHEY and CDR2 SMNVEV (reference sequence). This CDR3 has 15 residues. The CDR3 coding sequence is TGTGCCAGCAGTTTATCGAGAGGGGGAAACTATGGCTACACCTTC. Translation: CASSLSRGGNYGYTF.

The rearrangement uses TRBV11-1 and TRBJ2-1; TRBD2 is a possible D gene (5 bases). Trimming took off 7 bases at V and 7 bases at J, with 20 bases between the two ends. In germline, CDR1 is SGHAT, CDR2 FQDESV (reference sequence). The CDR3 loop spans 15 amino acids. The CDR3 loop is CASTPRVAQWNEQFF. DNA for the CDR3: TGTGCCAGCACCCCGCGGGTAGCCCAGTGGAATGAGCAGTTCTTC.

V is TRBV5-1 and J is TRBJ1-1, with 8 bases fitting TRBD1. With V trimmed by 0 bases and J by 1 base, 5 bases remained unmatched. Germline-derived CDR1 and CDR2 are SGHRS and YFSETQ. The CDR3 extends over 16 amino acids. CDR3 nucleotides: TGCGCCAGCAGCTTGGGGACCGGGACAGGGAACACTGAAGCTTTCTTT. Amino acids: CASSLGTGTGNTEAFF.

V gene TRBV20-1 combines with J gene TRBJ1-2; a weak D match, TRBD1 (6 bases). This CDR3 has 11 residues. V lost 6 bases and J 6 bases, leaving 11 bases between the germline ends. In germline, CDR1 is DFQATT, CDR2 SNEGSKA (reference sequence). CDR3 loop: CSARQADGYTF. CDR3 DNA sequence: TGCAGTGCAAGACAGGCCGATGGCTACACCTTC.

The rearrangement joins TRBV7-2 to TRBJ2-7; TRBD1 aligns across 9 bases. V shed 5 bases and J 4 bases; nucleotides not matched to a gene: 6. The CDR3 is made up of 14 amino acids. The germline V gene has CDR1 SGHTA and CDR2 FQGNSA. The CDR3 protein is CASSGQTGGYEQYF. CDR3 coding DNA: TGTGCCAGCAGCGGACAGACAGGGGGGTACGAGCAGTACTTC. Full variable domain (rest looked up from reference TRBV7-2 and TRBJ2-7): GAGVSQSPSNKVTEKGKDVELRCDPISGHTALYWYRQSLGQGLEFLIYFQGNSAPDKSGLPSDRFSAERTGGSVSTLTIQRTQQEDSAVYLCASSGQTGGYEQYFGPGTRLTVT.

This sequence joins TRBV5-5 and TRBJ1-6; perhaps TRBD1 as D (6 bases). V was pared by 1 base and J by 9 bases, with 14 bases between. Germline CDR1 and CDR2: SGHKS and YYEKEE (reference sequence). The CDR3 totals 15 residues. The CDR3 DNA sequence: TGTGCCAGCAGCTTGTGGGGGGGCAGCGCTTCACCCCTCCACTTT. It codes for CASSLWGGSASPLHF.

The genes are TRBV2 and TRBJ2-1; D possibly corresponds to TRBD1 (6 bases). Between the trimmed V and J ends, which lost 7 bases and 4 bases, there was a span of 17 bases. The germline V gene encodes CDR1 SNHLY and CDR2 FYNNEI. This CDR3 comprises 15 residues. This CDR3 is CASIEGRGGYNEQFF. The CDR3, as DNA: TGTGCCAGCATCGAGGGCAGGGGTGGGTACAATGAGCAGTTCTTC. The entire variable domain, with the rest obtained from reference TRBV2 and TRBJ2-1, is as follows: EPEVTQTPSHQVTQMGQEVILRCVPISNHLYFYWYRQILGQKVEFLVSFYNNEISEKSEIFDDQFSVERPDGSNFTLKIRSTKLEDSAMYFCASIEGRGGYNEQFFGPGTRLTVL.

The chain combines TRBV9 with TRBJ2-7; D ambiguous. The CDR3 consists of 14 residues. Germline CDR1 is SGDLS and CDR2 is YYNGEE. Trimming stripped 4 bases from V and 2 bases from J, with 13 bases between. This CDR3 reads CASSTPEFPYEQYF. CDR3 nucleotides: TGTGCCAGCAGCACCCCGGAGTTCCCCTACGAGCAGTACTTC.

The CDR3 is CASSWGQGATGELFF. The CDR3 nucleotides are TGTGCCAGCAGCTGGGGACAGGGGGCAACCGGGGAGCTGTTTTTT. The rearrangement joins TRBV7-9 to TRBJ2-2, with TRBD1 matching 12 bases. CDR3 length equals 15 residues. V shed 4 bases, J shed 5 bases, and the junction held 2 bases outside the gene matches. The germline gives CDR1 SEHNR, CDR2 FQNEAQ (reference sequence). Supplemented by reference TRBV7-9 and TRBJ2-2, the full variable domain reads DTGVSQNPRHKITKRGQNVTFRCDPISEHNRLYWYRQTLGQGPEFLTYFQNEAQLEKSRLLSDRFSAERPKGSFSTLEIQRTEQGDSAMYLCASSWGQGATGELFFGEGSRLTVL.

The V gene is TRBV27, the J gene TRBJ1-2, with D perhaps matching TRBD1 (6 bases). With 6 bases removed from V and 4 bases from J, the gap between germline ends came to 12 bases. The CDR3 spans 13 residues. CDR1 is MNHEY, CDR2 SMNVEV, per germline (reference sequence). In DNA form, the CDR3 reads TGTGCCAGCAGAGGGGGATACCTCTATGGCTACACCTTC. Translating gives CASRGGYLYGYTF.

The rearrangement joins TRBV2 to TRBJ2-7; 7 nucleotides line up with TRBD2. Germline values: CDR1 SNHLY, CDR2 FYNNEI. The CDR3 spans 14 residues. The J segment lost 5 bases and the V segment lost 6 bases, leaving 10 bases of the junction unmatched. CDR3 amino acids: CASRGVAGPDEQYF. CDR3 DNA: TGTGCCAGCAGGGGTGTAGCGGGCCCTGACGAGCAGTACTTC.

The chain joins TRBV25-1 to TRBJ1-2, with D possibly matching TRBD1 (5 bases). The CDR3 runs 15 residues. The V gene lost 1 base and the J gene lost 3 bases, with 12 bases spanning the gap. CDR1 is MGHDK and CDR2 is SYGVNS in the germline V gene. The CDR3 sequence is CASSELSREDYGYTF. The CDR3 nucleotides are TGTGCCAGCAGTGAATTATCCAGGGAGGACTATGGCTACACCTTC.

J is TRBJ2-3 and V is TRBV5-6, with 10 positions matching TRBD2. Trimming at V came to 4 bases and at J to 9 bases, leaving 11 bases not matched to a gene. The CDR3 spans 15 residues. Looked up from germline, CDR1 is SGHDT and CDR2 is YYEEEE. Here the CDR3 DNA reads TGTGCCAGCAGCATCAGCGGGCTAGCGGGAGACACGCAGTATTTT. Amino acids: CASSISGLAGDTQYF.

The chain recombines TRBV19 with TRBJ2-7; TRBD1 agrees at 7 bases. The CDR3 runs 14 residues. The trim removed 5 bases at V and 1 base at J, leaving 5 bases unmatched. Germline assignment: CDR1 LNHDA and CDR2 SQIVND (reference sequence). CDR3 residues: CASSPTDRSYEQYF. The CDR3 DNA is TGTGCCAGTAGTCCGACGGACAGGTCCTACGAGCAGTACTTC.

In nucleotides, the CDR3 is TGTGCCAGCAGCCCAGCGGGGCCCTCCGAAGAGACCCAGTACTTC. It codes for CASSPAGPSEETQYF. This chain joins TRBV6-2 or TRBV6-3 and TRBJ2-5, with TRBD2 matching over 7 bases. The CDR3 is 15 amino acids. V trimming: 6 bases; J trimming: 3 bases; junction bases outside the gene matches: 10. Per germline, CDR1 MNHEY and CDR2 SVGEGT.

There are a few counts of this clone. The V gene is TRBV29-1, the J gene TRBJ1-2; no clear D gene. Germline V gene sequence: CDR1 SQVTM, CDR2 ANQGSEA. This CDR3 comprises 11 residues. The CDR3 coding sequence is TGCACCTGTCGAGAAGGAGATGGCTACACCTTC. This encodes CTCREGDGYTF.

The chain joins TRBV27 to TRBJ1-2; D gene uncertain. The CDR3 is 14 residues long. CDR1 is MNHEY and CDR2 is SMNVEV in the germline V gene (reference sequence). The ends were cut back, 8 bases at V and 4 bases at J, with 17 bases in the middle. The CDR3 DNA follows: TGTGCCAGCGCCGGGTGGGGAGGAGGCTATGGCTACACCTTC. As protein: CASAGWGGGYGYTF.

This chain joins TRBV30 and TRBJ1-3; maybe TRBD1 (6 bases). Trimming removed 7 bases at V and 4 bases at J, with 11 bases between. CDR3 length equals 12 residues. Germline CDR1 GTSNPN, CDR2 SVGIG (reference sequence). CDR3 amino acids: CALYTGGNTIYF. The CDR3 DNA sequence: TGTGCCTTATACACAGGGGGAAACACCATATATTTT.

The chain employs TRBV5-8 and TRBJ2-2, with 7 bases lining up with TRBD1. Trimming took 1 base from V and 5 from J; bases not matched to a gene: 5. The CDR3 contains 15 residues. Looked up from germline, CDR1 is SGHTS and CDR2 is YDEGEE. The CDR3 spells CASSLNRGRTGELFF. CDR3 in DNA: TGTGCCAGCAGCTTGAACAGGGGCCGTACCGGGGAGCTGTTTTTT.